The rows below give T cell receptor beta chains drawn from one sample of a study of post-analysis software for immune sequencing data. TCRdb reprocessed the PCR reads with MiXCR, giving one entry per CDR3 protein. This sample yields approximately 730,000 distinct CDR3 sequences, of which approximately 44% are seen a single time; roughly 5.2% belongs to the top ten. Input material: blood. These receptors were taken from a girl aged 10 to 17 with multiple sclerosis. The CDR3 runs from the conserved cysteine through the conserved F or W. The order of the fields is J gene, D gene, V gene, clone size, CDR3 protein, CDR3 DNA. A D gene is named only where the DNA matches it firmly. A clone size is listed for some rows: how often the clone was seen (once, few, many), or a class if it is expanded.

J gene: TRBJ2-5
D gene: TRBD1
V gene: TRBV28
clone size: once
CDR3 protein: CASTVDRVKETQYF
CDR3 DNA: TGTGCCAGCACGGTTGACAGGGTAAAAGAGACCCAGTACTTC

J gene: TRBJ1-6
D gene: NA
V gene: TRBV20-1
clone size: NA
CDR3 protein: CSARDRQGISNSPLHF
CDR3 DNA: TGCAGTGCTAGAGATAGGCAGGGGATAAGTAATTCACCCCTCCACTTT

J gene: TRBJ2-2
D gene: NA
V gene: TRBV20-1
clone size: NA
CDR3 protein: CSARDPQGSEELFF
CDR3 DNA: TGCAGTGCTAGAGATCCACAGGGTAGTGAGGAGCTGTTTTTT

J gene: TRBJ1-2
D gene: NA
V gene: TRBV5-1
clone size: NA
CDR3 protein: CAGSLASGKDGYTF
CDR3 DNA: TGCGCCGGCAGCTTGGCCAGTGGAAAGGATGGCTACACCTTC

J gene: TRBJ2-7
D gene: NA
V gene: TRBV4-3
clone size: NA
CDR3 protein: CASSQDSPAYEQYF
CDR3 DNA: TGCGCCAGCAGCCAAGATTCGCCAGCCTACGAGCAGTACTTC

J gene: TRBJ2-7
D gene: NA
V gene: TRBV29-1
clone size: few
CDR3 protein: CSIAGQRSSYEQYF
CDR3 DNA: TGCAGCATTGCAGGACAGCGCAGCTCCTACGAGCAGTACTTC

J gene: TRBJ2-5
D gene: TRBD2
V gene: TRBV28
clone size: NA
CDR3 protein: CASSPRGLAGGETQYF
CDR3 DNA: TGTGCCAGCAGCCCTCGGGGACTAGCGGGAGGGGAGACCCAGTACTTC

J gene: TRBJ1-5
D gene: TRBD1
V gene: TRBV27
clone size: NA
CDR3 protein: CASAGTGLGQPQHF
CDR3 DNA: TGTGCCAGCGCCGGGACAGGGTTGGGTCAGCCCCAGCATTTT

J gene: TRBJ2-5
D gene: TRBD2
V gene: TRBV20-1
clone size: NA
CDR3 protein: CSAGVNRLASYQETQYF
CDR3 DNA: TGCAGTGCTGGGGTAAACCGACTAGCGTCGTACCAAGAGACCCAGTACTTC

J gene: TRBJ1-5
D gene: TRBD1
V gene: TRBV7-8
clone size: few
CDR3 protein: CASSPQATGGRVQPQHF
CDR3 DNA: TGTGCCAGCAGCCCCCAGGCCACAGGGGGCCGAGTTCAGCCCCAGCATTTT

J gene: TRBJ2-1
D gene: TRBD2
V gene: TRBV20-1
clone size: NA
CDR3 protein: CSARDEGGLAFF
CDR3 DNA: TGCAGTGCTAGAGATGAGGGCGGACTAGCGTTCTTC

J gene: TRBJ1-2
D gene: NA
V gene: TRBV4-3
clone size: once
CDR3 protein: CASSQDLSEYGYTF
CDR3 DNA: TGCGCCAGCAGCCAAGATCTGTCGGAATATGGCTACACCTTC

J gene: TRBJ2-1
D gene: TRBD2
V gene: TRBV4-3
clone size: few
CDR3 protein: CASSQDMGGLAGTNEQFF
CDR3 DNA: TGCGCCAGCAGCCAAGATATGGGCGGACTAGCGGGAACGAATGAGCAGTTCTTC

J gene: TRBJ2-1
D gene: NA
V gene: TRBV29-1
clone size: NA
CDR3 protein: CSVGGTEEGYEQFF
CDR3 DNA: TGCAGCGTTGGGGGTACAGAGGAGGGCTATGAGCAGTTCTTC

J gene: TRBJ2-5
D gene: NA
V gene: TRBV30
clone size: NA
CDR3 protein: CAWSLRRGETQYF
CDR3 DNA: TGTGCCTGGAGTTTAAGGCGTGGGGAGACCCAGTACTTC

J gene: TRBJ2-5
D gene: NA
V gene: TRBV12-3/TRBV12-4
clone size: NA
CDR3 protein: CASSFPDRSGPQETQYF
CDR3 DNA: TGTGCCAGCAGTTTCCCTGACAGATCGGGTCCACAAGAGACCCAGTACTTC

J gene: TRBJ2-7
D gene: TRBD2
V gene: TRBV20-1
clone size: NA
CDR3 protein: CSARGLAGVMDEQYF
CDR3 DNA: TGCAGTGCTAGAGGACTAGCGGGAGTGATGGACGAGCAGTACTTC

J gene: TRBJ2-5
D gene: NA
V gene: TRBV6-6
clone size: few
CDR3 protein: CASSPLGGMRETQYF
CDR3 DNA: TGTGCCAGCAGTCCCCTTGGGGGGATGCGGGAGACCCAGTACTTC

J gene: TRBJ2-7
D gene: TRBD2
V gene: TRBV20-1
clone size: NA
CDR3 protein: CSARPLAGGPSYVQYF
CDR3 DNA: TGCAGTGCTAGACCCCTAGCGGGAGGGCCCTCCTACGTGCAGTACTTC

J gene: TRBJ1-1
D gene: NA
V gene: TRBV29-1
clone size: few
CDR3 protein: CSGGPNTEAFF
CDR3 DNA: TGCAGCGGCGGGCCTAACACTGAAGCTTTCTTT

J gene: TRBJ2-5
D gene: TRBD1
V gene: TRBV20-1
clone size: NA
CDR3 protein: CSARIPGGRGSETQYF
CDR3 DNA: TGCAGTGCTAGAATCCCAGGGGGCAGGGGCTCCGAGACCCAGTACTTC

J gene: TRBJ1-5
D gene: NA
V gene: TRBV28
clone size: few
CDR3 protein: CASSSGEGNQPQHF
CDR3 DNA: TGTGCCAGCAGTTCAGGGGAGGGCAATCAGCCCCAGCATTTT

J gene: TRBJ1-6
D gene: NA
V gene: TRBV25-1
clone size: few
CDR3 protein: CASSEFGFSPLHF
CDR3 DNA: TGTGCCAGCAGTGAATTCGGGTTCTCACCCCTCCACTTT

J gene: TRBJ1-2
D gene: TRBD1
V gene: TRBV2
clone size: NA
CDR3 protein: CASNQRGTVPNYGYTF
CDR3 DNA: TGTGCCAGCAACCAAAGGGGGACAGTACCTAACTATGGCTACACCTTC

J gene: TRBJ1-2
D gene: NA
V gene: TRBV27
clone size: NA
CDR3 protein: CASASNYGYTF
CDR3 DNA: TGTGCCAGCGCCTCCAACTATGGCTACACCTTC

J gene: TRBJ2-2
D gene: TRBD2
V gene: TRBV12-3/TRBV12-4
clone size: NA
CDR3 protein: CASSPLGLAGGGGELFF
CDR3 DNA: TGTGCCAGCAGTCCCCTTGGACTAGCGGGAGGCGGCGGGGAGCTGTTTTTT

J gene: TRBJ2-1
D gene: NA
V gene: TRBV6-5
clone size: NA
CDR3 protein: CASSYGHARNEQFF
CDR3 DNA: TGTGCCAGCAGTTACGGCCACGCACGCAATGAGCAGTTCTTC

J gene: TRBJ2-7
D gene: NA
V gene: TRBV20-1
clone size: few
CDR3 protein: CSAAKGSGSSYEQYF
CDR3 DNA: TGCAGTGCGGCAAAAGGGTCAGGGAGCTCCTACGAGCAGTACTTC

J gene: TRBJ2-7
D gene: NA
V gene: TRBV7-6
clone size: NA
CDR3 protein: CASSRAAGAPSEQYF
CDR3 DNA: TGTGCCAGCAGTCGTGCGGCGGGGGCGCCTAGCGAGCAGTACTTC

J gene: TRBJ2-7
D gene: TRBD1
V gene: TRBV15
clone size: few
CDR3 protein: CATSSATRDRVLTGEQYF
CDR3 DNA: TGTGCCACCAGCAGCGCAACCCGGGACAGGGTCCTCACGGGTGAGCAGTACTTC

J gene: TRBJ1-3
D gene: NA
V gene: TRBV12-3/TRBV12-4
clone size: NA
CDR3 protein: CASDRPSSGNTIYF
CDR3 DNA: TGTGCCAGCGACAGGCCGAGCTCTGGAAACACCATATATTTT

J gene: TRBJ2-1
D gene: NA
V gene: TRBV6-1
clone size: NA
CDR3 protein: CASSDSGTAYNEQFF
CDR3 DNA: TGTGCCAGCAGTGACAGCGGGACAGCGTACAATGAGCAGTTCTTC

J gene: TRBJ2-5
D gene: NA
V gene: TRBV28
clone size: NA
CDR3 protein: CASSLGRGVTQYF
CDR3 DNA: TGTGCCAGCAGTTTAGGAAGAGGGGTCACCCAGTACTTC

J gene: TRBJ2-4
D gene: TRBD2
V gene: TRBV5-1
clone size: few
CDR3 protein: CASSPAGGKSIPKNIQYF
CDR3 DNA: TGCGCCAGCAGCCCCGCGGGGGGCAAGTCAATACCCAAAAACATTCAGTACTTC

J gene: TRBJ2-1
D gene: TRBD2
V gene: TRBV7-2
clone size: few
CDR3 protein: CASSLSASGVYNEQFF
CDR3 DNA: TGTGCCAGCAGCTTATCGGCTAGCGGGGTCTACAATGAGCAGTTCTTC

J gene: TRBJ1-5
D gene: TRBD1
V gene: TRBV12-3/TRBV12-4
clone size: once
CDR3 protein: CASSPQRQGAWNQPQHF
CDR3 DNA: TGTGCCAGCAGCCCACAACGACAGGGGGCTTGGAATCAGCCCCAGCATTTT

J gene: TRBJ2-7
D gene: TRBD1
V gene: TRBV27
clone size: NA
CDR3 protein: CASSSDSRGSYEQYF
CDR3 DNA: TGTGCCAGCAGTTCAGACTCCAGGGGGTCCTACGAGCAGTACTTC

J gene: TRBJ2-3
D gene: TRBD1
V gene: TRBV12-3/TRBV12-4
clone size: NA
CDR3 protein: CASSEDRVGMTDTQYF
CDR3 DNA: TGTGCCAGCAGTGAGGACAGGGTGGGGATGACGGATACGCAGTATTTT

J gene: TRBJ2-1
D gene: TRBD2
V gene: TRBV9
clone size: NA
CDR3 protein: CASSVVSGISNEQFF
CDR3 DNA: TGTGCCAGCAGCGTAGTTAGCGGGATTAGCAATGAGCAGTTCTTC

J gene: TRBJ2-5
D gene: TRBD1
V gene: TRBV13
clone size: few
CDR3 protein: CASSLGRQGQYF
CDR3 DNA: TGTGCCAGCAGCTTAGGTCGACAGGGACAGTACTTC

J gene: TRBJ1-5
D gene: NA
V gene: TRBV12-3/TRBV12-4
clone size: NA
CDR3 protein: CASSIGSGQPQHF
CDR3 DNA: TGTGCCAGCAGTATCGGAAGTGGTCAGCCCCAGCATTTT

J gene: TRBJ2-1
D gene: NA
V gene: TRBV20-1
clone size: NA
CDR3 protein: CSGALGQQFF
CDR3 DNA: TGCAGTGGGGCGCTAGGACAGCAGTTCTTC

J gene: TRBJ1-1
D gene: NA
V gene: TRBV6-2/TRBV6-3
clone size: NA
CDR3 protein: CASTRQGILRTEAFF
CDR3 DNA: TGTGCCAGCACCCGACAAGGGATCCTCAGGACTGAAGCTTTCTTT

J gene: TRBJ2-1
D gene: NA
V gene: TRBV29-1
clone size: NA
CDR3 protein: CSVEARTDRFHNEQFF
CDR3 DNA: TGCAGCGTTGAGGCACGGACTGACAGGTTCCACAATGAGCAGTTCTTC

J gene: TRBJ1-2
D gene: NA
V gene: TRBV27
clone size: many
CDR3 protein: CASSFAGNYGYTF
CDR3 DNA: TGTGCCAGCAGTTTCGCAGGGAACTATGGCTACACCTTC

J gene: TRBJ2-7
D gene: TRBD2
V gene: TRBV20-1
clone size: NA
CDR3 protein: CSAPQREARYEQYF
CDR3 DNA: TGCAGTGCTCCTCAGCGGGAGGCTCGCTACGAGCAGTACTTC

J gene: TRBJ2-7
D gene: NA
V gene: TRBV20-1
clone size: NA
CDR3 protein: CSARDLSTAGYEQYF
CDR3 DNA: TGCAGTGCTAGAGACCTCAGTACCGCAGGCTACGAGCAGTACTTC

J gene: TRBJ1-2
D gene: NA
V gene: TRBV7-9
clone size: few
CDR3 protein: CASSPLTGRSGYTF
CDR3 DNA: TGTGCCAGCAGCCCACTCACAGGGAGGAGTGGCTACACCTTC

J gene: TRBJ2-1
D gene: NA
V gene: TRBV20-1
clone size: NA
CDR3 protein: CSAPTYNEQFF
CDR3 DNA: TGCAGTGCTCCCACCTACAATGAGCAGTTCTTC

J gene: TRBJ2-7
D gene: NA
V gene: TRBV29-1
clone size: NA
CDR3 protein: CSVDSVPGEQYF
CDR3 DNA: TGCAGCGTTGATTCAGTCCCAGGCGAGCAGTACTTC

J gene: TRBJ2-5
D gene: NA
V gene: TRBV6-2/TRBV6-3
clone size: few
CDR3 protein: CASIEGETQYF
CDR3 DNA: TGTGCCAGCATTGAAGGGGAGACCCAGTACTTC

J gene: TRBJ2-1
D gene: NA
V gene: TRBV12-3/TRBV12-4
clone size: NA
CDR3 protein: CASSLAPTKQFF
CDR3 DNA: TGTGCCAGCAGTTTAGCGCCTACCAAGCAGTTCTTC

J gene: TRBJ2-7
D gene: NA
V gene: TRBV15
clone size: NA
CDR3 protein: CATRRVQGKNEQYF
CDR3 DNA: TGTGCCACCCGCAGAGTGCAGGGTAAGAACGAGCAGTACTTC

J gene: TRBJ1-4
D gene: NA
V gene: TRBV7-2
clone size: NA
CDR3 protein: CASSPGPNNEKLFF
CDR3 DNA: TGTGCCAGCAGCCCGGGACCGAATAATGAAAAACTGTTTTTT

J gene: TRBJ2-7
D gene: TRBD2
V gene: TRBV20-1
clone size: NA
CDR3 protein: CSARERDPPYEQYF
CDR3 DNA: TGCAGTGCTAGGGAGCGGGACCCTCCCTACGAGCAGTACTTC

J gene: TRBJ2-3
D gene: NA
V gene: TRBV10-3
clone size: few
CDR3 protein: CAISESLAAASDTQYF
CDR3 DNA: TGTGCCATCAGTGAGTCTCTAGCCGCGGCCTCAGATACGCAGTATTTT

J gene: TRBJ2-1
D gene: NA
V gene: TRBV29-1
clone size: few
CDR3 protein: CSVEGSMSAGSSYNEQFF
CDR3 DNA: TGCAGCGTTGAGGGGTCGATGTCGGCGGGGAGCTCCTACAATGAGCAGTTCTTC

J gene: TRBJ2-1
D gene: TRBD2
V gene: TRBV11-2
clone size: NA
CDR3 protein: CASSLDPLAGASGQFF
CDR3 DNA: TGTGCCAGCAGCTTAGATCCACTAGCGGGAGCCTCGGGGCAGTTCTTC

J gene: TRBJ2-6
D gene: NA
V gene: TRBV18
clone size: NA
CDR3 protein: CASSPDSPAGANVLTF
CDR3 DNA: TGTGCCAGCTCACCAGATTCACCAGCTGGGGCCAACGTCCTGACTTTC

J gene: TRBJ2-7
D gene: NA
V gene: TRBV2
clone size: NA
CDR3 protein: CASSEVPGLEQYF
CDR3 DNA: TGTGCCAGCAGTGAAGTCCCAGGCCTCGAGCAGTACTTC